This T cell receptor (beta chain) was retrieved from a study of T cells in localized non-small cell lung cancer. Findings of the study overall: It was uninvolved adjacent lung that showed the highest T cell clonality, exceeding tumor. The study linked higher blood T cell density to longer overall survival. For the top 100 tumor clones, a median approximately 50 also appeared in adjacent lung.

Sequencing was performed with immunoSEQ multiplex PCR; in TCRdb, only in-frame clones are kept and a portion is missing. This sample has some 31,000 clones; about 80% occur once, and the top ten carry around 34%. As regards this clone: Its antigen is not identified.

The sample here was peripheral blood, taken before any cancer treatment. The sequence came from a male donor aged 60 or over with stage II squamous cell lung carcinoma.

The CDR3 DNA reads as TGTGCCAGCAGCGTAGTGGACAGCGCAGGGGAGCTGTTTTTT. Protein: CASSVVDSAGELFF. The chain couples TRBV9 to TRBJ2-2; tentative D call: TRBD1 (6 bases). CDR3 length: 14 residues. Trimming shortened V by 0 bases and J by 8 bases, and 11 bases separated the two germline ends. Germline assignment: CDR1 SGDLS and CDR2 YYNGEE. Full variable domain (rest looked up from reference TRBV9 and TRBJ2-2): DSGVTQTPKHLITATGQRVTLRCSPRSGDLSVYWYQQSLDQGLQFLIQYYNGEERAKGNILERFSAQQFPDLHSELNLSSLELGDSALYFCASSVVDSAGELFFGEGSRLTVL.